Below are 19 T cell receptor beta chains sequenced from a single sample in a study. TCRdb re-derived calls from the 5' RACE reads in MiXCR, one entry per CDR3 protein. The data contain tens of thousands of distinct CDR3 sequences, just under 30% of them singletons. The sequenced sample consisted of memory CD4+ T cells sorted from a lymph node. The subset is: memory CD4+ T cells, CD4+CD45RO+CD25-. Source of these receptors: a female donor with breast cancer.

The chain recombines TRBV27 with TRBJ1-6; 9 bases are shared with TRBD1. Germline V gives CDR1 MNHEY, CDR2 SMNVEV (reference sequence). The length of the CDR3 is 15 residues. Trimming removed 5 bases from V and 6 bases from J; junction bases left unmatched: 5. In DNA form, the CDR3 reads TGTGCCAGCAGTCTACTACAGGGGGCTAATTCACCCCTCCACTTT. Protein sequence: CASSLLQGANSPLHF.

There are a few counts of this clonotype. The chain uses TRBV6-5 and TRBJ1-6; D unclear. CDR1 MNHEY and CDR2 SVGAGI come from the germline V gene. This CDR3 region has 15 residues. Trimming took 0 bases from V and 9 from J, leaving 12 bases between them. This chain's CDR3 is CASSYSSVDISPLHF. As DNA, the CDR3 is TGTGCCAGCAGTTACTCATCAGTTGATATTTCACCCCTCCACTTT.

The rearrangement links TRBV5-1 to TRBJ1-1, with no clear D. The V gene's germline CDR1 is SGHRS and CDR2 YFSETQ. The length of the CDR3 is 16 residues. V was shortened by 3 bases and J by 0 bases, with 15 bases between the two germline ends. CDR3 residues: CASSSTVLVVNTEAFF. The CDR3 DNA sequence: TGCGCCAGCAGCTCAACGGTTCTAGTGGTGAACACTGAAGCTTTCTTT.

On this clonotype itself: The junction departs from the called germline gene at one end, perhaps through a read error. The rearrangement uses TRBV20-1 and TRBJ1-4, with TRBD1 matching 8 bases. Germline V gene data show CDR1 as DFQATT and CDR2 as SNEGSKA (reference sequence). The CDR3 is 16 residues long. CDR3 sequence reads: CSARDLRDRGDEKPFF. In DNA, the CDR3 is TGCAGTGCTAGAGACCTCCGAGACAGGGGAGATGAAAAACCGTTTTTT.

In this sample, this clonotype turned up a few times. This chain links TRBV4-1 with TRBJ2-4; the D gene is possibly TRBD2 (6 bases). CDR1 is MGHRA and CDR2 is YSYEKL in the germline V gene. This CDR3 is built from 16 residues. Trimming left V 3 bases short and J 0 bases short, with 12 bases between. CDR3 nucleotide sequence: TGCGCCAGCAGCCAGGATAGCGGATTAGCCAAAAACATTCAGTACTTC. It specifies CASSQDSGLAKNIQYF.

The chain combines TRBV7-3 with TRBJ2-7, with D unresolved. CDR3 length: 13 residues. From germline, CDR1 is SGHTA and CDR2 FQGTGA. The ends were cut back, 4 bases at V and 0 bases at J, with 7 bases in the middle. The CDR3: CASSSDTSYEQYF. As DNA, the CDR3 is TGTGCCAGCAGCTCAGACACCTCCTACGAGCAGTACTTC.

The chain links TRBV24-1 to TRBJ2-3; no firm D call. CDR3 size: 16 residues. Germline V lookup: CDR1 KGHDR, CDR2 SFDVKD. The V end was cut by 4 bases, the J end by 2 bases, with 15 bases between. CDR3 sequence (DNA): TGTGCCACCAGTGACCCTATTTCCCCGTACACAGATACGCAGTATTTT. Translated, it gives CATSDPISPYTDTQYF.

The rearrangement uses TRBV6-1 and TRBJ2-7; 7 nucleotides match TRBD1. Per the germline V gene, CDR1 is MNHNS and CDR2 is SASEGT. This CDR3 region has 16 residues. V shed 1 base, J shed 2 bases, and the junction held 8 bases outside the gene matches. CDR3 nucleotides: TGTGCCAGCAGTGAAGGGGTAAAGGACAGGACCTACGAGCAGTACTTC. It encodes CASSEGVKDRTYEQYF.

For this clonotype: The final CDR3 position lacks the conserved phenylalanine or tryptophan, pointing to a likely read error. Because the CDR3's place on the DNA is in doubt, the DNA is left out and the CDR3 is given as listed by TCRdb. The chain has TRBV4-2 and TRBJ2-1; the table's D call, TRBD1, was not checked against the DNA. Inclusive of both ends, the CDR3 amounts to 15 amino acids. Germline V gene data show CDR1 as LGHNA and CDR2 as YNFKEQ. CDR3 in amino acids: CASSQERQGAFHMVV.

This rearrangement joins TRBV28 to TRBJ1-6, with D possibly being TRBD1 (5 bases). V was trimmed by 5 bases and J by 7 bases, leaving 27 bases between them. The CDR3 spans 19 residues. Looked up from germline, CDR1 is MDHEN and CDR2 is SYDVKM. The CDR3 nucleotides are TGTGCCAGCAGTCCCGCCGGGGGAAGACAGCTCAACTCCAATTCACCCCTCCACTTT. This encodes CASSPAGGRQLNSNSPLHF.

Only a few counts were recorded for this clonotype. The chain carries TRBV20-1 and TRBJ2-2; 11 nucleotides line up with TRBD1. V lost 2 bases and J lost 5; bases outside the gene matches: 7. This CDR3 is built from 16 residues. Germline CDR1 and CDR2: DFQATT and SNEGSKA (reference sequence). CDR3 bases: TGCAGTGCTAGAAACAGGGACAGGGGGGGAACCGGGGAGCTGTTTTTT. Its translation is CSARNRDRGGTGELFF.

This CDR3 is CASSEPRDLARHTQYF. The DNA for the CDR3 is TGTGCCAGCAGTGAACCCCGGGACTTGGCACGTCATACGCAGTATTTT. The gene calls are TRBV13 and TRBJ2-3; a possible D gene is TRBD2 (6 bases). V lost 6 bases and J lost 7, with 23 bases in between. Per germline, CDR1 PRHDT and CDR2 FYEKMQ (reference sequence). This CDR3 is built from 16 residues.

This clonotype came up a few times. The chain is built from TRBV6-7 and TRBJ2-1, with 9 bases lining up with TRBD2. TRBV6-7 belongs to the ORF category, with a function that is uncertain. This CDR3 contains 16 residues. V trimming: 7 bases; J trimming: 4 bases; junction bases outside the gene matches: 11. Written as DNA, the CDR3 is TGTGCCAGCAACCGACTAGCGGACAATACATACAATGAGCAGTTCTTC. Translated: CASNRLADNTYNEQFF.

This chain joins TRBV3-1 and TRBJ2-7; TRBD1 aligns across 10 bases. V gave up 5 bases and J gave up 0 bases; unmatched junction bases: 10. CDR3 length: 17 amino acids. The germline V gene encodes CDR1 LGHDT and CDR2 YNNKEL (reference sequence). For the CDR3, the DNA is TGTGCCAGCAGCAACAGGGACAGGGGACCTCTCTCCTACGAGCAGTACTTC. Amino acid sequence: CASSNRDRGPLSYEQYF.

As to this clonotype: A much more abundant neighbour one base away suggests this may be a read error. The rearrangement joins TRBV20-1 to TRBJ2-3; D is perhaps TRBD1 or TRBD2 (5 bases each). The CDR3 is made up of 14 amino acids. CDR1 and CDR2 (germline): DFQATT, SNEGSKA (reference sequence). CDR3 sequence: CGAPGTGGQMTQYF. DNA for the CDR3: TGCGGTGCCCCTGGGACCGGCGGTCAGATGACGCAGTATTTT.

This clonotype was picked up a small number of times. The genes are TRBV4-1 and TRBJ1-1; 8 bases are a match to TRBD1. The CDR3 has 17 amino acids. Looked up from germline, CDR1 is MGHRA and CDR2 is YSYEKL. The V and J ends lost 2 bases and 1 base, in that order; junction bases with no gene match: 9. The CDR3 here is CASSQPRTGKANTEAFF. CDR3 in DNA: TGCGCCAGCAGCCAACCTCGGACAGGGAAGGCGAACACTGAAGCTTTCTTT.

The V gene is TRBV9, the J gene TRBJ2-5; 7 bases map to TRBD2. The CDR3 has 16 residues. Germline assignment: CDR1 SGDLS and CDR2 YYNGEE. V shed 3 bases, J shed 3 bases, and the junction held 11 bases outside the gene matches. The CDR3 DNA is TGTGCCAGCAGCGGGCTCAGACTAGCTGGAAAAGAGACCCAGTACTTC. Protein: CASSGLRLAGKETQYF.

On this clonotype: This may come from a read error, since a much larger clone is one base off. The chain is built from TRBV12-3 or TRBV12-4 and TRBJ2-3; D may be TRBD1 (5 bases). The CDR3 is 16 amino acids. Trimming left V 3 bases short and J 2 bases short, with 15 bases between. The CDR3 DNA is TGTGCCAGCAGTTTTGATGGCAGGGAAATCACAGATACGCAGTATTTT. It codes for CASSFDGREITDTQYF.

Many counts were recorded for this clonotype. The chain carries TRBV7-3 and TRBJ2-1; D gene ambiguous. Trimming removed 5 bases at V and 3 bases at J, with 14 bases between. The CDR3 is 15 amino acids. Per the germline V gene, CDR1 is SGHTA and CDR2 is FQGTGA. CDR3 in DNA: TGTGCCAGCAGCGTAAAACAGTCTGGCTACAATGAGCAGTTCTTC. This encodes CASSVKQSGYNEQFF.